Listed below are T cell receptor beta chains from one sample, sequenced in a study of OX40 agonist ivuxolimab in advanced cancers. Measured with immunoSEQ multiplex PCR; TCRdb has only the in-frame clones, and not every one. Of 81,000 or so clones in the sample, more than 75% were seen once. Sequenced here: CD4+ or CD8+ T cells sorted from blood, sampled in a trial of the OX40 agonist ivuxolimab. The receptors shown here come from an adult with an advanced solid tumor such as melanoma, head and neck, liver or kidney cancer. Each CDR3 is given with its conserved first and last residue. The order of the fields is J gene, clone size, V gene, D gene, CDR3 protein, CDR3 DNA. D genes are given only for firm matches. Only some rows state a clone size, as once, few, many or a class for expanded clones.

j_call: TRBJ1-1; clone_size: -; v_call: TRBV7-3; d_call: -; cdr3_aa: CASSQQPNTEAFF; cdr3_nt: TGTGCCAGCAGCCAACAGCCGAACACTGAAGCTTTCTTT
j_call: TRBJ2-5; clone_size: -; v_call: TRBV6-6; d_call: -; cdr3_aa: CASSSSGETQYF; cdr3_nt: TGTGCCAGCAGTTCCTCAGGGGAGACCCAGTACTTC
j_call: TRBJ1-2; clone_size: -; v_call: TRBV7-9; d_call: TRBD1; cdr3_aa: CASSFDGTASLAYGYTF; cdr3_nt: TGTGCCAGCAGCTTCGACGGGACAGCCTCTTTAGCCTATGGCTACACCTTC
j_call: TRBJ2-5; clone_size: few; v_call: TRBV4-2; d_call: TRBD2; cdr3_aa: CASSPAGVGRGETQYF; cdr3_nt: TGTGCCAGCAGCCCCGCCGGGGTGGGGAGGGGAGAGACCCAGTACTTC
j_call: TRBJ1-1; clone_size: -; v_call: TRBV10-1; d_call: -; cdr3_aa: CASSESRTTEAFF; cdr3_nt: TGCGCCAGCAGTGAATCCCGTACGACTGAAGCTTTCTTT
j_call: TRBJ1-1; clone_size: -; v_call: TRBV18; d_call: TRBD1; cdr3_aa: CASSPGTGGVGTEAFF; cdr3_nt: TGTGCCAGCTCACCTGGGACAGGGGGCGTCGGGACTGAAGCTTTCTTT
j_call: TRBJ2-5; clone_size: -; v_call: TRBV18; d_call: -; cdr3_aa: CASSTEGETQYF; cdr3_nt: TGTGCCAGCTCAACCGAGGGAGAGACCCAGTACTTC
j_call: TRBJ1-1; clone_size: -; v_call: TRBV18; d_call: TRBD1; cdr3_aa: CASSPVGQGAMRAFF; cdr3_nt: TGTGCCAGCTCACCAGTGGGACAGGGGGCGATGCGGGCTTTCTTT
j_call: TRBJ1-1; clone_size: few; v_call: TRBV6-5; d_call: -; cdr3_aa: CASSPPGRVAEAFF; cdr3_nt: TGTGCCAGCAGCCCCCCGGGGCGGGTGGCTGAAGCTTTCTTT
j_call: TRBJ2-3; clone_size: few; v_call: TRBV6-4; d_call: -; cdr3_aa: CASKSTGTSTDTQYF; cdr3_nt: TGTGCCAGCAAATCGACAGGGACTAGCACAGATACGCAGTATTTT
j_call: TRBJ1-1; clone_size: -; v_call: TRBV6-1; d_call: -; cdr3_aa: CASSATGRGYTEAFF; cdr3_nt: TGTGCCAGCAGTGCCACGGGACGGGGATACACTGAAGCTTTCTTT
j_call: TRBJ1-3; clone_size: -; v_call: TRBV11-3; d_call: -; cdr3_aa: CASSLSGSPGNTIYF; cdr3_nt: TGTGCCAGCAGCTTATCGGGGAGTCCTGGGAACACCATATATTTT
j_call: TRBJ2-4; clone_size: few; v_call: TRBV27; d_call: -; cdr3_aa: CASDSSLAKNIQYF; cdr3_nt: TGTGCCAGTGACAGTTCCCTAGCCAAAAACATTCAGTACTTC
j_call: TRBJ1-1; clone_size: -; v_call: TRBV19; d_call: -; cdr3_aa: CASSIRGANTEAFF; cdr3_nt: TGTGCCAGTAGTATAAGGGGTGCGAACACTGAAGCTTTCTTT
j_call: TRBJ2-7; clone_size: -; v_call: TRBV7-9; d_call: -; cdr3_aa: CASSPVTDYEQYF; cdr3_nt: TGTGCCAGCAGCCCAGTGACAGACTACGAGCAGTACTTC
j_call: TRBJ1-1; clone_size: -; v_call: TRBV5-1; d_call: TRBD1; cdr3_aa: CASSIGGRTEAFF; cdr3_nt: TGCGCCAGCAGCATAGGGGGCAGAACTGAAGCTTTCTTT
j_call: TRBJ1-2; clone_size: -; v_call: TRBV6-1; d_call: -; cdr3_aa: CASSLQGPYGYTF; cdr3_nt: TGTGCCAGCAGTTTACAGGGTCCCTATGGCTACACCTTC
j_call: TRBJ1-3; clone_size: -; v_call: TRBV9; d_call: -; cdr3_aa: CASSVGPGAGDTIYF; cdr3_nt: TGTGCCAGCAGCGTAGGACCCGGGGCGGGGGACACCATATATTTT
j_call: TRBJ1-5; clone_size: -; v_call: TRBV7-2; d_call: -; cdr3_aa: CASRERESNQPQHF; cdr3_nt: TGTGCCAGCAGGGAAAGGGAGAGCAATCAGCCCCAGCATTTT
j_call: TRBJ1-5; clone_size: -; v_call: TRBV19; d_call: TRBD1; cdr3_aa: CASSTPGQGLGSNQPQHF; cdr3_nt: TGTGCCAGTAGTACACCGGGACAGGGCTTGGGGAGCAATCAGCCCCAGCATTTT
j_call: TRBJ1-2; clone_size: -; v_call: TRBV28; d_call: -; cdr3_aa: CASIEFGGQIENYGYTF; cdr3_nt: TGTGCCAGCATAGAATTCGGGGGGCAAATCGAGAACTATGGCTACACCTTC
j_call: TRBJ2-2; clone_size: -; v_call: TRBV19; d_call: -; cdr3_aa: CASTSSRGTGELFF; cdr3_nt: TGTGCCAGTACCTCCTCGCGGGGTACCGGGGAGCTGTTTTTT
j_call: TRBJ1-4; clone_size: -; v_call: TRBV15; d_call: -; cdr3_aa: CATSRDLSGNKEKLFF; cdr3_nt: TGTGCCACCAGCAGAGATCTATCCGGAAACAAGGAAAAACTGTTTTTT
j_call: TRBJ2-7; clone_size: -; v_call: TRBV6-1; d_call: -; cdr3_aa: CASSPGTNTYEQYF; cdr3_nt: TGTGCCAGCAGTCCCGGGACAAACACCTACGAGCAGTACTTC
j_call: TRBJ2-1; clone_size: once; v_call: TRBV18; d_call: TRBD2; cdr3_aa: CASSPRFSSGGAFNEQFF; cdr3_nt: TGTGCCAGCTCACCACGCTTCAGCAGCGGGGGGGCCTTCAATGAGCAGTTCTTC
j_call: TRBJ1-2; clone_size: -; v_call: TRBV28; d_call: -; cdr3_aa: CASSFGQYYGYTF; cdr3_nt: TGTGCCAGCAGTTTCGGTCAGTACTATGGCTACACCTTC
j_call: TRBJ1-5; clone_size: -; v_call: TRBV5-1; d_call: -; cdr3_aa: CASSPLPNQPQHF; cdr3_nt: TGCGCCAGCAGCCCCCTCCCCAATCAGCCCCAGCATTTT
j_call: TRBJ2-1; clone_size: -; v_call: TRBV7-3; d_call: -; cdr3_aa: CASSLQPSRFNEQFF; cdr3_nt: TGTGCCAGCAGCTTACAGCCATCCCGGTTCAATGAGCAGTTCTTC
j_call: TRBJ2-3; clone_size: -; v_call: TRBV5-4; d_call: -; cdr3_aa: CASSFKDGSTDTQYF; cdr3_nt: TGTGCCAGCAGCTTTAAGGACGGAAGCACAGATACGCAGTATTTT
j_call: TRBJ2-7; clone_size: -; v_call: TRBV5-1; d_call: -; cdr3_aa: CASSLRGRNHEQYF; cdr3_nt: TGCGCCAGCAGCTTACGCGGCAGGAACCACGAGCAGTACTTC
j_call: TRBJ1-2; clone_size: -; v_call: TRBV28; d_call: -; cdr3_aa: CASSIANYGYTF; cdr3_nt: TGTGCCAGCAGTATCGCTAACTATGGCTACACCTTC
j_call: TRBJ2-3; clone_size: -; v_call: TRBV11-2; d_call: -; cdr3_aa: CASSLGRLGTDTQYF; cdr3_nt: TGTGCCAGCAGCTTAGGGAGGTTGGGCACAGATACGCAGTATTTT
j_call: TRBJ2-3; clone_size: -; v_call: TRBV29-1; d_call: -; cdr3_aa: CSVEDRGRVSTDTQYF; cdr3_nt: TGCAGCGTTGAAGATAGGGGAAGGGTCAGCACAGATACGCAGTATTTT
j_call: TRBJ1-3; clone_size: few; v_call: TRBV6-1; d_call: TRBD1; cdr3_aa: CASTRDSGGNTIYF; cdr3_nt: TGTGCCAGCACCCGGGACAGTGGTGGAAACACCATATATTTT
j_call: TRBJ1-4; clone_size: -; v_call: TRBV10-1; d_call: -; cdr3_aa: CASSDPATANEKLFF; cdr3_nt: TGCGCCAGCAGTGACCCGGCGACAGCTAATGAAAAACTGTTTTTT
j_call: TRBJ1-2; clone_size: -; v_call: TRBV11-2; d_call: -; cdr3_aa: CASSSGQTSNYGYTF; cdr3_nt: TGTGCCAGCAGCTCTGGACAGACGTCTAACTATGGCTACACCTTC
j_call: TRBJ2-2; clone_size: -; v_call: TRBV11-3; d_call: -; cdr3_aa: CASSPQPTSTGELFF; cdr3_nt: TGTGCCAGCAGCCCACAACCAACGAGCACCGGGGAGCTGTTTTTT
j_call: TRBJ1-1; clone_size: once; v_call: TRBV7-2; d_call: -; cdr3_aa: CASSSALRNTEAFF; cdr3_nt: TGTGCCAGCAGCTCGGCATTAAGGAACACTGAAGCTTTCTTT
j_call: TRBJ2-1; clone_size: -; v_call: TRBV5-1; d_call: TRBD2; cdr3_aa: CASSTGTRVVQFF; cdr3_nt: TGCGCCAGCAGCACCGGGACTAGGGTGGTGCAGTTCTTC
j_call: TRBJ2-3; clone_size: -; v_call: TRBV18; d_call: -; cdr3_aa: CASSPRGSTDTQYF; cdr3_nt: TGTGCCAGCTCACCACGGGGGTCAACAGATACGCAGTATTTT
j_call: TRBJ2-6; clone_size: -; v_call: TRBV4-2; d_call: -; cdr3_aa: CASSQEGDRAGTGANVLTF; cdr3_nt: TGTGCCAGCAGCCAAGAGGGTGACAGGGCGGGGACTGGGGCCAACGTCCTGACTTTC
j_call: TRBJ2-7; clone_size: -; v_call: TRBV2; d_call: -; cdr3_aa: CASSEGLMYEQYF; cdr3_nt: TGTGCCAGCAGTGAGGGACTTATGTACGAGCAGTACTTC
j_call: TRBJ2-1; clone_size: -; v_call: TRBV25-1; d_call: -; cdr3_aa: CASSGSDISYNEQFF; cdr3_nt: TGTGCCAGCAGTGGTTCAGATATCTCCTACAATGAGCAGTTCTTC
j_call: TRBJ2-7; clone_size: once; v_call: TRBV25-1; d_call: -; cdr3_aa: CASSRLSYEQYF; cdr3_nt: TGTGCCAGCTCCCGACTGAGCTACGAGCAGTACTTC
j_call: TRBJ2-1; clone_size: -; v_call: TRBV6-5; d_call: -; cdr3_aa: CASGLQGTYNEQFF; cdr3_nt: TGTGCCAGCGGTCTACAGGGAACCTACAATGAGCAGTTCTTC
j_call: TRBJ2-5; clone_size: -; v_call: TRBV4-2; d_call: TRBD2; cdr3_aa: CASSQGGGQETQYF; cdr3_nt: TGTGCCAGCAGCCAAGGGGGGGGGCAAGAGACCCAGTACTTC